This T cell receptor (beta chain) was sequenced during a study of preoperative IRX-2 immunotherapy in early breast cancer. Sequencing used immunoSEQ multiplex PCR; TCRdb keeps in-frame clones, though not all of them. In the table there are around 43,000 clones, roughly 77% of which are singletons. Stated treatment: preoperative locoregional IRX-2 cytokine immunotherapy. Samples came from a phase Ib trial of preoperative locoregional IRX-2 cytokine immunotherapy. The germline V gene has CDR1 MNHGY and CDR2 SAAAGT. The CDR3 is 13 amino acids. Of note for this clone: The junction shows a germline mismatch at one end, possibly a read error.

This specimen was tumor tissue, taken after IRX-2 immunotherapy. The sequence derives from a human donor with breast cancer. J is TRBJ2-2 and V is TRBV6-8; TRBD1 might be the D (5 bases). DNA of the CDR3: TGTGCCATCAGTGTTCAGGGATTCCGGGAGCTGTTTTTT. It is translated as CAISVQGFRELFF.